This entry is about one T cell receptor (beta chain). Its antigen is undetermined. These data are taken from a study of PD-1 blockade in classical Hodgkin lymphoma. Each patient experienced a relapse that followed autologous stem cell transplantation, and brentuximab vedotin exposure varied. Patients showed best responses of complete response, partial response or progressive disease. Profiling relied on immunoSEQ multiplex PCR, and the TCRdb table lists in-frame clones only, not all of them. Of approximately 61,000 clones listed, approximately 90% are singletons. Study-wide points: Complete responders showed a baseline diversity that resembled the diversity of newly diagnosed patients. In CD4+ cells, TCR diversity went up significantly by C4D1, but in CD8+ cells it did not. Some patients started nivolumab under 1 year after ASCT, and they were excluded.

V lost 0 bases and J 1 base, leaving 5 bases between the germline ends. The CDR3 consists of 15 residues. Germline V gene data show CDR1 as SGHKS and CDR2 as YYEKEE (reference sequence). The sequenced sample was peripheral blood mononuclear cells (PBMCs), obtained at baseline. The chain joins TRBV5-5 to TRBJ2-6; D not certain. The receptor was isolated from a human donor with classical Hodgkin lymphoma. CDR3: CASSLDLSGANVLTF. CDR3 sequence (DNA): TGTGCCAGCAGCTTGGACCTTTCTGGGGCCAACGTCCTGACTTTC. Supplemented by reference TRBV5-5 and TRBJ2-6, the full variable domain reads DAGVTQSPTHLIKTRGQQVTLRCSPISGHKSVSWYQQVLGQGPQFIFQYYEKEERGRGNFPDRFSARQFPNYSSELNVNALLLGDSALYLCASSLDLSGANVLTFGAGSRLTVL.